This T cell receptor (beta chain) was found in a study of control samples from healthy donors and cancer patients. Sequencing used immunoSEQ multiplex PCR; TCRdb keeps in-frame clones, though not all of them. The data contain about 110,000 clones, 90% of them singletons. This CDR3 has 11 amino acids. The germline gives CDR1 MGHDK, CDR2 SYGVNS. The receptor comes from a human donor in good health. The donor label of this sample is uncertain. The sequenced material came from blood. The J gene is TRBJ1-1, the V gene TRBV25-1; D call uncertain. The CDR3 DNA reads as TGTGCTTCAAGGATGGGGACTGAAGCTTTCTTT. Translating it yields CASRMGTEAFF.